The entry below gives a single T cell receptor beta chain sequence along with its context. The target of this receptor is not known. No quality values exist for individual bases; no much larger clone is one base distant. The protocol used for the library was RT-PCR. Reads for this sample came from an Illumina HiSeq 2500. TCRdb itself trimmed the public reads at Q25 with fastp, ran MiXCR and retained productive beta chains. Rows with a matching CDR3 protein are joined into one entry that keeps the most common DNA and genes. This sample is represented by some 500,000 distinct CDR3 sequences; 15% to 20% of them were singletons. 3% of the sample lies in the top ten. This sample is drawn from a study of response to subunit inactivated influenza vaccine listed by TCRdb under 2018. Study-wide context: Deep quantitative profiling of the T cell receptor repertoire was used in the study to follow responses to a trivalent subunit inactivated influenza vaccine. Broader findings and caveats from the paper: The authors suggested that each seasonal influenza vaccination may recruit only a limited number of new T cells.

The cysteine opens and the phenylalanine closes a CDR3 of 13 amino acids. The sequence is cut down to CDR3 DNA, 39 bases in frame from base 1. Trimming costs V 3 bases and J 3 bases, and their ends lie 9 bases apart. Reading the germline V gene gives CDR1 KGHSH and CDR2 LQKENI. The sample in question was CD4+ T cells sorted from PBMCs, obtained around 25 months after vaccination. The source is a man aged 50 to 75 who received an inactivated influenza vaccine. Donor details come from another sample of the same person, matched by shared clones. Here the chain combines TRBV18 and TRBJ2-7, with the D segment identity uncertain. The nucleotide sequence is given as TGTGCCAGCTCACCGACACCAGACTACGAGCAGTACTTC. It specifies CASSPTPDYEQYF.